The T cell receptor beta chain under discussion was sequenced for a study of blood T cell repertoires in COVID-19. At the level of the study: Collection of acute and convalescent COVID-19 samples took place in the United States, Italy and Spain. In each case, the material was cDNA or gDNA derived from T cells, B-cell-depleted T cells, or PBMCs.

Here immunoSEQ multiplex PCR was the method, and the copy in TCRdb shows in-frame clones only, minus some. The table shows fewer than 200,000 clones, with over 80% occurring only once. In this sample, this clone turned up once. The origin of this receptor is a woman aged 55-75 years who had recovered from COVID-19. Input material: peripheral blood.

The CDR3 loop reads CASSLAGSHEQYF. As DNA, the CDR3 is TGTGCCAGCAGTTTAGCAGGGTCCCACGAGCAGTACTTC. This chain links TRBV27 with TRBJ2-7; a possible D gene is TRBD1 (5 bases). The CDR3 contains 13 residues. Germline CDR1 reads MNHEY; CDR2 reads SMNVEV (reference sequence). The germline V and J ends were trimmed by 2 bases and 5 bases, with 10 bases remaining between them.